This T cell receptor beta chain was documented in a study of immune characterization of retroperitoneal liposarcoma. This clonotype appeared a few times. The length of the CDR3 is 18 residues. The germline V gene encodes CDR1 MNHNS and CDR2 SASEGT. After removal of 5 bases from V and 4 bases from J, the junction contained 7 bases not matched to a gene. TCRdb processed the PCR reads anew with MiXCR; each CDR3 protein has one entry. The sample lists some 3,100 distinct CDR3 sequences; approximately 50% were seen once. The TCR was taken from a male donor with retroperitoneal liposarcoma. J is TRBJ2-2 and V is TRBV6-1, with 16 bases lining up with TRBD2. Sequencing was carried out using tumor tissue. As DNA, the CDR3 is TGTGCCAGCAGTCAAAAGGGACTAGCGGGGGGGGTCACCGGGGAGCTGTTTTTT. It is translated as CASSQKGLAGGVTGELFF.